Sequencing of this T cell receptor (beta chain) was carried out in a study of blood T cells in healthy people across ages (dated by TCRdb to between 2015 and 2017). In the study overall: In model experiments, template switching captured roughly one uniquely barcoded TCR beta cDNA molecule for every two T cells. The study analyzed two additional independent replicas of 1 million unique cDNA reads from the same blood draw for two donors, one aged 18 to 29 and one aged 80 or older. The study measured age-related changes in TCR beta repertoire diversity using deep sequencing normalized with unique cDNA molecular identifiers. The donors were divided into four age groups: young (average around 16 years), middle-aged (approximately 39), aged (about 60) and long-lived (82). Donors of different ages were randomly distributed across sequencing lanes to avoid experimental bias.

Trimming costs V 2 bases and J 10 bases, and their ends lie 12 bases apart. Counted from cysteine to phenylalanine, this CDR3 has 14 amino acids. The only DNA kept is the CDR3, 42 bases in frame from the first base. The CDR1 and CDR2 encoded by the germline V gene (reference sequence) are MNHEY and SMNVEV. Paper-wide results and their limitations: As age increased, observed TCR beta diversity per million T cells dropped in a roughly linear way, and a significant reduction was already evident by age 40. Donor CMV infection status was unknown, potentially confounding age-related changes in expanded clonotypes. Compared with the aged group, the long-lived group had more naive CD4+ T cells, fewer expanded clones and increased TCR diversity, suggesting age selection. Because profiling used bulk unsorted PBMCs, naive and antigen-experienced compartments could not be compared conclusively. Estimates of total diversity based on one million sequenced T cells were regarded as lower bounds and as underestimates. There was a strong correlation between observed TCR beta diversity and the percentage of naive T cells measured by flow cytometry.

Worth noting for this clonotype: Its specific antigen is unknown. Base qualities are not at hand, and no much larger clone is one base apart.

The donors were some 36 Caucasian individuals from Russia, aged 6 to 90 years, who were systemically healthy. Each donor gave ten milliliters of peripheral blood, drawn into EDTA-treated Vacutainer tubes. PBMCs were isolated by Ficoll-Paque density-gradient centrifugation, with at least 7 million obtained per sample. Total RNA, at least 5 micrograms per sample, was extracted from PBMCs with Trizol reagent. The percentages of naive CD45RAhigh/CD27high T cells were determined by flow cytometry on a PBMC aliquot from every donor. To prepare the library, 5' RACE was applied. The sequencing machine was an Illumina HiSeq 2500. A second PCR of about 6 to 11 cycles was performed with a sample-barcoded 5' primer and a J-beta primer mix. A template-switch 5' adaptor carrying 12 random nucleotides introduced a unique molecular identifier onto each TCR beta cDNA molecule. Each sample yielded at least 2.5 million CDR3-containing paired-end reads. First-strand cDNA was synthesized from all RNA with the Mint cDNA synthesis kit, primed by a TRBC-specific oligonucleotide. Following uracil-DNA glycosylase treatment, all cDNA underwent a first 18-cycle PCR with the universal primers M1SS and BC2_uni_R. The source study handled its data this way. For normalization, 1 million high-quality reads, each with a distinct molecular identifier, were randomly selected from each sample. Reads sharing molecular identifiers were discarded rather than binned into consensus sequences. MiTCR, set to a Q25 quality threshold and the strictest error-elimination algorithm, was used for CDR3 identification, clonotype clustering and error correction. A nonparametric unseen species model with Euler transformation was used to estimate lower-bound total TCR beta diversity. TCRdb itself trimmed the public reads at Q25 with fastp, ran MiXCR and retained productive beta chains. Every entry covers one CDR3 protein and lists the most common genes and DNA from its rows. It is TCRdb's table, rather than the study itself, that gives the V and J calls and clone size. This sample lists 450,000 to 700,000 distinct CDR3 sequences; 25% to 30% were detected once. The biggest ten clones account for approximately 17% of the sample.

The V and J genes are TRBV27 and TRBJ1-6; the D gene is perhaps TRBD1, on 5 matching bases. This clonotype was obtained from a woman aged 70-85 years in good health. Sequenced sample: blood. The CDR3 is CASSLLQGNSPLHF. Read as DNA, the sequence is TGTGCCAGCAGTTTACTTCAGGGAAACTCACCCCTCCACTTT.